These 17 T cell receptor beta chains were all obtained from the same sample, sequenced in a study of blood T cells in healthy people across ages. The use of a sample-barcoded 5' primer and a J-beta primer mix characterized a second PCR of roughly 6 to 11 cycles. TCRdb processed the 5' RACE reads anew with MiXCR; each CDR3 protein has one entry. The sample records under 950,000 distinct CDR3 sequences, 22% being singletons. The sequenced sample was blood. These receptors were collected from an older man in good health.

There are a few counts of this clonotype. The rearrangement joins TRBV6-2 or TRBV6-3 to TRBJ2-7, with D tentatively TRBD2 (7 bases). This CDR3 has 13 residues. The V end was cut by 10 bases, the J end by 7 bases, with 20 bases between. Germline CDR1 and CDR2: MNHEY and SVGEGT. The CDR3 sequence is CATGGGVSREQYV. Written as DNA, the CDR3 is TGTGCCACCGGAGGGGGGGTTTCTCGGGAGCAGTACGTC.

This clonotype was counted only a few times. The chain recombines TRBV29-1 with TRBJ2-2; TRBD2 aligns across 7 bases. This CDR3 comprises 14 residues. The V gene's germline CDR1 is SQVTM and CDR2 ANQGSEA. V gave up 4 bases and J gave up 4 bases; unmatched junction bases: 6. CDR3 nucleotides: TGCAGCGTTGGAACCGGGACTACCACCGGGGAGCTGTTTTTT. This encodes CSVGTGTTTGELFF.

This clonotype was recorded a few times. This CDR3 is CASTRRGAGANVLTF. The CDR3, as DNA: TGTGCCAGCACCCGCAGGGGCGCAGGGGCCAACGTCCTGACTTTC. This rearrangement joins TRBV27 to TRBJ2-6; possibly TRBD1 for D (6 bases). V dropped 7 bases and J dropped 4 bases, with 14 bases sitting between them. From germline, CDR1 is MNHEY and CDR2 SMNVEV (reference sequence). The length of the CDR3 is 15 residues.

This clonotype was found a few times. J is TRBJ1-2 and V is TRBV16; 10 bases are shared with TRBD1. The CDR3 is made up of 13 amino acids. Germline-derived CDR1 and CDR2 are KGHSY and FQNENV. J lost 6 bases, V lost 3 bases, and 1 base had no gene match. In DNA, the CDR3 is TGTGCCAGCAGCCATGGGACAGGGGATGGCTACACCTTC. This gives the protein CASSHGTGDGYTF.

There are many counts of this clonotype. The chain carries TRBV5-5 and TRBJ2-7; 7 positions agree with TRBD1. V gave up 3 bases and J gave up 6 bases; unmatched junction bases: 9. The V gene's germline CDR1 is SGHKS and CDR2 YYEKEE (reference sequence). This CDR3 has 14 amino acids. The CDR3 protein is CASSWENRGPEQYF. CDR3 in DNA: TGTGCCAGCAGCTGGGAAAACAGGGGCCCCGAGCAGTACTTC.

This clonotype occurred a few times. The rearrangement joins TRBV28 to TRBJ2-7, with D unclear. CDR1 and CDR2 from the germline V gene are MDHEN and SYDVKM. V dropped 6 bases and J dropped 6 bases, with 12 bases sitting between them. The CDR3 loop spans 12 amino acids. CDR3 region: CASSPLPLEQYF. The DNA for the CDR3 is TGTGCCAGCAGCCCCCTCCCCCTCGAGCAGTACTTC.

This clonotype was counted between two and nine times. The rearrangement links TRBV28 to TRBJ2-3; 8 positions agree with TRBD2. The V gene's germline CDR1 is MDHEN and CDR2 SYDVKM. V gave up 6 bases and J gave up 2 bases; unmatched junction bases: 4. The CDR3 sequence is 14 residues long. The CDR3 sequence: CASRKTSVTDTQYF. DNA for the CDR3: TGTGCCAGCAGGAAGACTAGCGTCACAGATACGCAGTATTTT.

This clonotype was recorded a few times. The chain is built from TRBV6-5 and TRBJ1-1; D may be TRBD1 (5 bases). CDR1 MNHEY and CDR2 SVGAGI come from the germline V gene. Trimming removed 4 bases from V and 10 bases from J, with 13 bases in between. CDR3 size: 12 residues. The CDR3 loop is CASSFGGGGAFF. CDR3 bases: TGTGCCAGCAGTTTTGGCGGTGGGGGAGCTTTCTTT.

In this sample, this clonotype turned up once. The V gene is TRBV15, the J gene TRBJ2-3; D not certain. From germline, CDR1 is LNHNV and CDR2 YYDKDF (reference sequence). The CDR3 length is 14 residues. V was clipped by 1 base and J by 4 bases, with 9 bases between them. CDR3 coding DNA: TGTGCCACCAGCAGAGTCCCCACCGCAGATACGCAGTATTTT. This gives the protein CATSRVPTADTQYF.

The chain combines TRBV20-1 with TRBJ2-6; D is ambiguous. Trimming took off 6 bases at V and 2 bases at J, with 5 bases between the two ends. Germline loops: CDR1 DFQATT, CDR2 SNEGSKA (reference sequence). This CDR3 is built from 12 residues. The CDR3 coding sequence is TGCAGTGCGGAGACTGGGGCCAACGTCCTGACTTTC. It specifies CSAETGANVLTF.

This clonotype has at least ten counts. V usage is TRBV14 and J usage is TRBJ2-7; D not resolved. This CDR3 comprises 12 residues. Trimming pared 4 bases from V and 3 bases from J, leaving 7 bases between. CDR1 is SGHDN and CDR2 is FVKESK in the germline V gene. Written as DNA, the CDR3 is TGTGCCAGCAGCCCTCTAGGCTACGAGCAGTACTTC. Amino acid sequence: CASSPLGYEQYF.

J is TRBJ2-5 and V is TRBV28; 8 bases align to TRBD2. The CDR3 covers 14 residues. Trimming removed 6 bases from V and 5 bases from J; junction bases left unmatched: 8. The germline V gene has CDR1 MDHEN and CDR2 SYDVKM. CDR3 sequence (DNA): TGTGCCAGCAGCCTCGGGGGGGCCTACGAGACCCAGTACTTC. It yields the protein CASSLGGAYETQYF. Full variable domain (remainder filled in from reference TRBV28 and TRBJ2-5): DVKVTQSSRYLVKRTGEKVFLECVQDMDHENMFWYRQDPGLGLRLIYFSYDVKMKEKGDIPEGYSVSREKKERFSLILESASTNQTSMYLCASSLGGAYETQYFGPGTRLLVL.

This clonotype has ten or more counts. This sequence joins TRBV20-1 and TRBJ2-1; 9 bases are a match to TRBD2. Germline CDR1 reads DFQATT; CDR2 reads SNEGSKA (reference sequence). This CDR3 region has 13 residues. Germline trimming cut 6 bases from V and 4 bases from J; bases unmatched to any gene: 4. Here the CDR3 reads CSAFLAGYNEQFF. For the CDR3, the DNA is TGCAGTGCGTTCCTAGCGGGGTACAATGAGCAGTTCTTC.

A few counts support this clonotype. The chain links TRBV4-3 to TRBJ2-3, with 10 nucleotides matching TRBD2. There are 18 residues in the CDR3. Germline-derived CDR1 and CDR2 are LGHNA and YSLEER. After removal of 0 bases from V and 4 bases from J, the junction contained 10 bases not matched to a gene. CDR3 nucleotide sequence: TGCGCCAGCAGCCAAGAAGTCTCAGGTAGCGGGAGGTCAGATACGCAGTATTTT. This translates into CASSQEVSGSGRSDTQYF.

The rearrangement joins TRBV7-6 to TRBJ2-3; D is undetermined. Trimming pared 5 bases from V and 8 bases from J, leaving 14 bases between. The CDR3 contains 13 residues. Per germline, CDR1 SGHVS and CDR2 FNYEAQ. In DNA, the CDR3 is TGTGCCAGCAGCCACGAGGAGCGTGGTACGCAGTATTTT. As protein: CASSHEERGTQYF.

This clonotype was seen a handful of times. Likely a read error: the CDR3 ends without its conserved phenylalanine or tryptophan. The genes are TRBV12-3 or TRBV12-4 and TRBJ2-5, with a tentative D call TRBD1 (7 bases). Near its end, the DNA agrees better with TRBJ2-7, so the J call may be wrong. CDR3 length: 16 residues. CDR3 protein: CASSSTRGVFPYEQYI. CDR3 nucleotide sequence: TGTGCCAGCAGCTCGACCAGGGGGGTCTTCCCCTACGAGCAGTACATC.

The chain is built from TRBV3-1 and TRBJ2-3; D tentatively fits TRBD1 or TRBD2 (5 bases each). Trimming shortened V by 1 base and J by 4 bases, and 15 bases separated the two germline ends. The CDR3 extends over 16 amino acids. Per germline, CDR1 LGHDT and CDR2 YNNKEL (reference sequence). The CDR3, as DNA: TGTGCCAGCAGCCAAGTGTCCGGGACGCTTGCAGATACGCAGTATTTT. Protein sequence: CASSQVSGTLADTQYF.